This is a list of T cell receptor beta chains from one sample in a study of OX40 agonist ivuxolimab in advanced cancers. The data were produced by immunoSEQ multiplex PCR, yet TCRdb's version contains in-frame clones alone and is incomplete. The repertoire holds tens of thousands of clones, with 84% as singletons. This specimen consisted of CD4+ or CD8+ T cells sorted from blood, obtained in a trial of the OX40 agonist ivuxolimab. Every receptor here comes from an adult with an advanced solid tumor such as melanoma, head and neck, liver or kidney cancer. The CDR3 runs from the conserved cysteine through the conserved F or W. The D gene is left open where the match is weak. Clone sizes are given selectively: once, few, many, or a class where the clone is expanded.

TRBJ2-1,.,.,15,TRBV5-1,TGCGCCAGCAGCTTGGCCCAGGGAGGTAGCAATGAGCAGTTCTTC,CASSLAQGGSNEQFF
TRBJ1-2,TRBD1,.,14,TRBV4-1,TGCGCCAGCAGCCTACAGGGGACTAACTATGGCTACACCTTC,CASSLQGTNYGYTF
TRBJ1-1,.,few,10,TRBV30,TGTGCCTGGGGGGCCTCTACCGCTTTCTTT,CAWGASTAFF
TRBJ2-2,.,.,14,TRBV6-5,TGTGCCAGCAGTTGGCGTACGAACACCGGGGAGCTGTTTTTT,CASSWRTNTGELFF
TRBJ2-5,.,.,14,TRBV5-4,TGTGCCAGCAGCTTGGGGCACCCACAAGAGACCCAGTACTTC,CASSLGHPQETQYF
TRBJ1-1,TRBD1,.,17,TRBV4-2,TGTGCCAGCAGCCAAGAACCCCAGGGGGCGGGGAACACTGAAGCTTTCTTT,CASSQEPQGAGNTEAFF
TRBJ1-6,.,.,16,TRBV9,TGTGCCAGCAGCGTGGGAACGGGGGCACGAAATTCACCCCTCCACTTT,CASSVGTGARNSPLHF
TRBJ1-1,.,.,12,TRBV30,TGTGCCTGGAGTAGGGGGAATTCTGAAGCTTTCTTT,CAWSRGNSEAFF
TRBJ2-2,.,.,17,TRBV5-6,TGTGCCAGCAGCTTGGTAAAGGCTCACGCGAACACCGGGGAGCTGTTTTTT,CASSLVKAHANTGELFF
TRBJ2-2,TRBD2,.,17,TRBV19,TGTGCCAGTAGTAGGGCCGGGACTAGCGGAAACACCGGGGAGCTGTTTTTT,CASSRAGTSGNTGELFF
TRBJ2-5,TRBD2,.,19,TRBV2,TGTGCCAGCAGTGAAACCCGGACCCTAGCGGGATCCAAAACGGAGACCCAGTACTTC,CASSETRTLAGSKTETQYF
TRBJ1-2,TRBD1,.,17,TRBV19,TGTGCCAGTAGCCGCCGGTCGTGGGACAGGGGGCAAGATGGCTACACCTTC,CASSRRSWDRGQDGYTF
TRBJ1-5,.,.,15,TRBV4-3,TGCGCCAGCAGCCAAGTGGGCGGGGTCAATCAGCCCCAGCATTTT,CASSQVGGVNQPQHF
TRBJ2-1,.,.,13,TRBV25-1,TGTGCCAGCAGTGAATATTTGGTCGGGGAGCAGTTCTTC,CASSEYLVGEQFF
TRBJ1-5,.,.,16,TRBV18,TGTGCCAGCTCTCCATTTGTGGTAATTTCCGATCAGCCCCAGCATTTT,CASSPFVVISDQPQHF
TRBJ1-1,.,.,14,TRBV2,TGTGCCAGCAGTCCGGGACGGACTAACACTGAAGCTTTCTTT,CASSPGRTNTEAFF
TRBJ1-4,TRBD1,.,14,TRBV19,TGTGCCAGTAGTACGACCGGGACAGCTGAAAAACTGTTTTTT,CASSTTGTAEKLFF
TRBJ2-3,TRBD2,.,14,TRBV28,TGTGCCAGCAGTTTAGGACTAGCGCCAGATACGCAGTATTTT,CASSLGLAPDTQYF
TRBJ1-1,.,.,14,TRBV10-3,TGTGCCATCAGTGATATCAGGGAGAACACTGAAGCTTTCTTT,CAISDIRENTEAFF
TRBJ2-1,TRBD1,once,16,TRBV7-2,TGTGCCAGCAGCTTAGGGCCCGGGACAGGGTACAATGAGCAGTTCTTC,CASSLGPGTGYNEQFF
TRBJ1-5,.,.,15,TRBV11-2,TGTGCCAGCAGCTTAGATATGGGCGGGAATCAGCCCCAGCATTTT,CASSLDMGGNQPQHF
TRBJ2-1,.,.,14,TRBV5-6,TGTGCCAGCAGACCCAAAAGCCCCTACAATGAGCAGTTCTTC,CASRPKSPYNEQFF
TRBJ2-2,TRBD2,.,15,TRBV5-1,TGCGCCAGCAGCCTGCGGGAGATCAGGACCGGGGAGCTGTTTTTT,CASSLREIRTGELFF
TRBJ1-5,.,few,13,TRBV6-6,TGTGCCAGCAGCTCAGGGTTTAGTCAGCCCCAGCATTTT,CASSSGFSQPQHF
TRBJ2-1,TRBD2,.,16,TRBV7-9,TGTGCCAGCAGCTTAGAGGGGGATAGCGGGGTTGATGAGCAGTTCTTC,CASSLEGDSGVDEQFF
TRBJ2-7,.,.,14,TRBV6-1,TGTGCCAGCAGTCCGACAGTCAGGAGCCACGAGCAGTACTTC,CASSPTVRSHEQYF
TRBJ1-3,.,.,15,TRBV7-2,TGTGCCAGCAGCGCCCTGGTCACGGGTGGAAACACCATATATTTT,CASSALVTGGNTIYF
TRBJ1-1,.,.,14,TRBV27,TGTGCCAGCAGCGTGGGGCTCGGGGCCACTGAAGCTTTCTTT,CASSVGLGATEAFF
TRBJ1-1,.,.,14,TRBV11-2,TGTGCCAGCAGCTTAGAAAGGCTGAACACTGAAGCTTTCTTT,CASSLERLNTEAFF
TRBJ1-5,.,medium-sized,12,TRBV6-1,TGTGCCAGCAGTGAAGGGAATCAGCCCCAGCATTTT,CASSEGNQPQHF
TRBJ2-3,TRBD1,few,13,TRBV19,TGTGCCAGTAAGGACAGGGGGCCAGATACGCAGTATTTT,CASKDRGPDTQYF
TRBJ2-5,.,.,12,TRBV5-6,TGTGCCAGCAGCTTGGGGAGAGAGACCCAGTACTTC,CASSLGRETQYF
TRBJ1-1,.,.,14,TRBV7-8,TGTGCCAGCAGCCGCGGACACTCGAACACTGAAGCTTTCTTT,CASSRGHSNTEAFF
TRBJ2-2,.,.,14,TRBV28,TGTGCCAGCAGTCTTCAGGGGAAAACCGGGGAGCTGTTTTTT,CASSLQGKTGELFF
TRBJ1-2,.,.,14,TRBV5-1,TGCGCCAGCAGCATACCCGGGTCTCGATCCGGCTACACCTTC,CASSIPGSRSGYTF
TRBJ1-2,.,.,13,TRBV5-4,TGTGCCAGCAGCCAACGACAGGTCTATGGCTACACCTTC,CASSQRQVYGYTF
TRBJ2-2,.,once,13,TRBV28,TGTGCCAGCAGTCCCCGAAGGACCGGGGAGCTGTTTTTT,CASSPRRTGELFF
TRBJ1-6,.,few,14,TRBV19,TGTGCCAGTAGTTGGACTGACGGGAATTCACCCCTCCACTTT,CASSWTDGNSPLHF
TRBJ2-1,.,.,12,TRBV6-1,TGTGCCAGCAGTGGGATGGTGGGGGAGCAGTTCTTC,CASSGMVGEQFF
TRBJ2-3,.,.,14,TRBV11-2,TGTGCCAGCAGCTTAGAACTAGGGGCAGATACGCAGTATTTT,CASSLELGADTQYF
TRBJ2-7,.,.,14,TRBV5-4,TGTGCCAGCAGCTACCAAGGACAAAACTACGAGCAGCACTTC,CASSYQGQNYEQHF
TRBJ1-6,.,once,13,TRBV30,TGTGCCTGGAGGCGGGGGAGCGAGTCACCCCTCCACTTT,CAWRRGSESPLHF
TRBJ2-3,.,.,16,TRBV5-1,TGCGCCAGCAGCTTGGGGGCAGGGCCCTTCACAGATACGCAGTATTTT,CASSLGAGPFTDTQYF
TRBJ1-1,.,.,15,TRBV15,TGTGCCACCAGCAGAGTCCTGGACTGGAACACTGAAGCTTTCTTT,CATSRVLDWNTEAFF
TRBJ2-7,TRBD1,.,14,TRBV10-3,TGTGCCATCAAATCGGGACAGGGCTCCTACGAGCAGTACTTC,CAIKSGQGSYEQYF
TRBJ2-7,TRBD1,once,16,TRBV28,TGTGCCAGCATTAGGGATAGGACAGGGGCTTCATACGAGCAGTACTTC,CASIRDRTGASYEQYF
TRBJ2-1,.,few,16,TRBV30,TGTGCCTGGAGTAAGTATCGGACTTCATCCTACAATGAGCAGTTCTTC,CAWSKYRTSSYNEQFF
TRBJ2-1,TRBD2,.,16,TRBV27,TGTGCCAGCAGTTCCTTCACTAGCGGGAACTACAATGAGCAGTTCTTC,CASSSFTSGNYNEQFF
TRBJ1-5,.,.,15,TRBV10-3,TGTGCCATCAGCCCCGGACGGACAGGCAATCAGCCCCAGCATTTT,CAISPGRTGNQPQHF
TRBJ1-5,.,.,18,TRBV28,TGTGCCAGCAGTTTGCCCTCGGGGGGGTGGTATAGCAATCAGCCCCAGCATTTT,CASSLPSGGWYSNQPQHF
TRBJ1-1,TRBD1,.,14,TRBV18,TGTGCCAGCTCACAGGGGGCAAGGGACACTGAAGCTTTCTTT,CASSQGARDTEAFF
TRBJ2-7,TRBD2,.,18,TRBV27,TGTGCCAGCAGTTTATCGAATGTAGCGGGAGGGCCGCCCTACGAGCAGTACTTC,CASSLSNVAGGPPYEQYF
TRBJ1-4,.,.,16,TRBV4-3,TGCGCCAGCAGCCAAGATCCAGCAGGGCTTAATGAAAAACTGTTTTTT,CASSQDPAGLNEKLFF
TRBJ2-1,.,.,16,TRBV7-6,TGTGCCAGCAGCTTAGTACGCAGTCTAGGAGTCCATGAGCAGTTCTTC,CASSLVRSLGVHEQFF
TRBJ1-1,.,.,12,TRBV5-4,TGTGCCAGCAGCTCACAGGGCACTGAAGCTTTCTTT,CASSSQGTEAFF